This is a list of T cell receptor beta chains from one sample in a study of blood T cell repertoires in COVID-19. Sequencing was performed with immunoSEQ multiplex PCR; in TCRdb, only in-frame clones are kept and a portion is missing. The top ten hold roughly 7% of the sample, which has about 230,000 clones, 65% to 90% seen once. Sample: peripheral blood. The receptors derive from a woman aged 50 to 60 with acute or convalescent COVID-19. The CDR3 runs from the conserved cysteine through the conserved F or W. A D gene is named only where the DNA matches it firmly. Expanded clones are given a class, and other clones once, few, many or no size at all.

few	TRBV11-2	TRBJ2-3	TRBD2	CASSFRIEAGGYDTQYF	TGTGCCAGCAGCTTTAGGATAGAGGCGGGAGGTTACGATACGCAGTATTTT
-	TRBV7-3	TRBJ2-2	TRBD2	CASSRTSKNTGELFF	TGTGCCAGCAGTCGGACTAGTAAGAACACCGGGGAGCTGTTTTTT
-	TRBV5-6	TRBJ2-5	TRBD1	CASSYTGGGETQYF	TGTGCCAGCAGCTATACAGGGGGCGGAGAGACCCAGTACTTC
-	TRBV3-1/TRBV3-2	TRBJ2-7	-	CASSQDDPVNEQYF	TGTGCCAGCAGCCAAGATGATCCGGTTAACGAGCAGTACTTC
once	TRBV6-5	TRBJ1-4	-	CASRTTGNNEKLFF	TGTGCCAGCAGAACGACAGGCAATAATGAAAAACTGTTTTTT
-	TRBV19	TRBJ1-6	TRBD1	CATRDRNSYNSPLHF	TGTGCCACTCGGGACAGGAACTCCTATAATTCACCCCTCCACTTT
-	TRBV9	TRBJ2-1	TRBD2	CASSLRLAGGRDEQFF	TGTGCCAGCAGCTTACGACTAGCGGGAGGTCGCGATGAGCAGTTCTTC
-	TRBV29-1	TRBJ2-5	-	CSGGMRETQYF	TGCAGCGGGGGGATGAGGGAGACCCAGTACTTC
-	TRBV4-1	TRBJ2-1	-	CASSQGVPVVAAIRRNEQFF	TGCGCCAGCAGCCAAGGGGTCCCAGTGGTAGCGGCGATTCGACGCAATGAGCAGTTCTTC
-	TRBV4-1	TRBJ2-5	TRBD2	CASSQDPAGEETQYF	TGCGCCAGCAGCCAAGATCCAGCGGGGGAAGAGACCCAGTACTTC
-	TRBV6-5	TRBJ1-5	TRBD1	CASRSRGTANQPQHF	TGTGCCAGCAGGTCACGGGGGACAGCGAATCAGCCCCAGCATTTT
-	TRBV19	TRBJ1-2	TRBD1	CASNQHRGESNYGYTF	TGTGCCAGTAACCAGCACAGGGGAGAGTCTAACTATGGCTACACCTTC
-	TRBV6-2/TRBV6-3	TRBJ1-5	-	CASSAPGSGNQPQHF	TGTGCCAGCAGTGCCCCGGGTTCAGGCAATCAGCCCCAGCATTTT
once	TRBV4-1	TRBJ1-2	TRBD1	CASSQSGTGGFVNYGYTF	TGCGCCAGCAGCCAATCCGGGACAGGGGGCTTCGTTAACTATGGCTACACCTTC
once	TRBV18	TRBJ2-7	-	CASSPGTNYEQYF	TGTGCCAGCTCACCCGGGACAAACTACGAGCAGTACTTC
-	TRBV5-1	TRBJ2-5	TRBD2	CASRPGSGGPGETQYF	TGCGCCAGCCGCCCAGGGAGCGGGGGGCCGGGAGAGACCCAGTACTTC
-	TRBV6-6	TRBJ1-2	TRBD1	CASSYSQGGYGYTF	TGTGCCAGCAGTTACTCACAGGGGGGCTATGGCTACACCTTC
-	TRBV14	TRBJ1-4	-	CASSDRVNEKLFF	TGTGCCAGCAGTGACAGAGTTAATGAAAAACTGTTTTTT
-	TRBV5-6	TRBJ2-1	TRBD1	CASSSELQGVLNEQFF	TGTGCCAGCAGCTCCGAACTCCAGGGGGTCCTCAATGAGCAGTTCTTC
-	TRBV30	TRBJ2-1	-	CAWSSHPDRYNEQFF	TGTGCCTGGAGTTCTCATCCGGACAGATACAATGAGCAGTTCTTC
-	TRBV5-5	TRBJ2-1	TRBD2	CASSLVRLAYYNEQFF	TGTGCCAGCAGCTTGGTACGACTAGCCTACTACAATGAGCAGTTCTTC
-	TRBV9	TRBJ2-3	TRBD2	CASSDLAGGDTQYF	TGTGCCAGCAGCGACCTAGCGGGGGGAGATACGCAGTATTTT
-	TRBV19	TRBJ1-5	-	CASTPQDSRRPQHF	TGTGCCAGTACCCCGCAGGACAGTCGGCGGCCCCAGCATTTT
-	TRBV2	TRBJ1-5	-	CASSDDRGQPQHF	TGTGCCAGCAGTGACGATAGAGGACAGCCCCAGCATTTT
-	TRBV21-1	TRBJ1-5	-	CASSNIGGIDRQPQHF	TGTGCCAGCAGCAATATTGGGGGGATAGATAGGCAGCCCCAGCATTTT
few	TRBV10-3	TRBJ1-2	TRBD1	CAIRDGTGGASGYTF	TGTGCCATCAGGGACGGGACAGGGGGCGCGAGTGGCTACACCTTC
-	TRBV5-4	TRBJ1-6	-	CASSLGGAGHSPLHF	TGTGCCAGCAGCTTGGGGGGCGCAGGGCATTCACCCCTCCACTTT
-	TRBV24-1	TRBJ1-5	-	CATRAGENQPQHF	TGTGCCACCAGGGCGGGGGAAAATCAGCCCCAGCATTTT
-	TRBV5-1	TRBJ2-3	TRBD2	CASSLGRGGRSTDTQYF	TGCGCCAGCAGCTTGGGGCGGGGGGGCCGGAGCACAGATACGCAGTATTTT